A selection of T cell receptor beta chains follows, all from one sample in a study of metastatic and nonmetastatic thyroid tumors. TCRdb reprocessed the PCR reads via MiXCR. The table lists 45,000 to 55,000 clones, about 22% of them singletons, with about 3.5% in the top ten. The source material was blood. Receptors originate from a male donor with papillary thyroid cancer or a benign thyroid nodule (not recorded which). Some clones in this sample may be carry-over from other donors' samples. The CDR3 runs from the conserved cysteine through the conserved F or W. The D gene is left open where the match is weak. Clone size is given for some rows only: seen once, a few or many times, or a class if the clone is expanded.

clone size	D gene	V gene	J gene	CDR3 protein	CDR3 DNA
-	TRBD2	TRBV6-2/TRBV6-3	TRBJ2-1	CASSYLLAGSYNEQFF	TGTGCCAGCAGTTATCTCCTAGCGGGTAGCTACAATGAGCAGTTCTTC
-	TRBD2	TRBV9	TRBJ2-5	CASSGRLAGAGETQYF	TGTGCCAGCAGCGGCAGACTGGCGGGAGCTGGGGAGACCCAGTACTTC
-	-	TRBV6-1	TRBJ2-7	CASSEAIYYEQYF	TGTGCCAGCAGTGAAGCCATTTACTACGAGCAGTACTTC
many	TRBD2	TRBV12-3/TRBV12-4	TRBJ2-1	CASSHRTSGSSEQFF	TGTGCCAGCAGCCACCGGACTAGCGGGAGCAGTGAGCAGTTCTTC
many	-	TRBV5-1	TRBJ2-3	CASRLIDTQYF	TGCGCCAGCAGGCTTATAGATACGCAGTATTTT
-	TRBD1	TRBV30	TRBJ1-5	CAWSRGNQPQHF	TGTGCCTGGAGCAGGGGGAATCAGCCCCAGCATTTT
many	TRBD1	TRBV5-1	TRBJ2-3	CASSLESNRGYSDTQYF	TGCGCCAGCAGCTTGGAATCGAACAGGGGTTATTCCGATACGCAGTATTTT
once	-	TRBV11-2	TRBJ2-1	CASSLVGGLAGFF	TGTGCCAGCAGCTTAGTCGGGGGACTTGCAGGGTTCTTC
-	TRBD2	TRBV5-1	TRBJ2-3	CATSSGHTDTQYF	TGCGCCACTAGTAGCGGGCACACAGATACGCAGTATTTT
-	-	TRBV30	TRBJ1-6	CAWSEVKSPLHF	TGTGCCTGGAGTGAGGTAAAATCACCCCTCCACTTT
-	-	TRBV5-1	TRBJ2-1	CASSLQGRGHGEQFF	TGCGCCAGCAGCCTGCAGGGCCGGGGACATGGGGAGCAGTTCTTC
many	-	TRBV13	TRBJ2-3	CASSLGQGPDTQYF	TGTGCCAGCAGCTTAGGGCAGGGGCCAGATACGCAGTATTTT
-	-	TRBV6-1	TRBJ2-7	CAEPPGDTYEQYF	TGTGCCGAGCCCCCAGGGGACACCTACGAGCAGTACTTC
few	-	TRBV19	TRBJ2-3	CASRTEPLDTQYF	TGTGCCAGTAGGACCGAACCTCTCGATACGCAGTATTTT
-	TRBD1	TRBV7-3	TRBJ2-1	CASSSSGTGNEQFF	TGTGCCAGCAGCAGCTCCGGGACAGGTAATGAGCAGTTCTTC
-	TRBD2	TRBV6-4	TRBJ2-1	CASSDSGAGDSNEQFF	TGTGCCAGCAGTGACTCAGGCGCGGGAGACAGCAATGAGCAGTTCTTC
many	-	TRBV27	TRBJ1-2	CASSLSTASNYGYTF	TGTGCCAGCAGTTTATCCACAGCTTCTAACTATGGCTACACCTTC
many	TRBD2	TRBV30	TRBJ2-1	CAWSGSGRVRNEQFF	TGTGCCTGGAGTGGCAGTGGGAGGGTTAGGAATGAGCAGTTCTTC
few	-	TRBV6-5	TRBJ2-2	CASSLGQPRGGLFF	TGTGCCAGCAGTTTAGGCCAGCCCCGAGGGGGGCTGTTTTTT
-	-	TRBV4-3	TRBJ2-2	CASSTQREGEELFF	TGCGCCAGCAGCACTCAACGAGAAGGGGAGGAGCTGTTTTTT
-	TRBD2	TRBV13	TRBJ2-1	CASSSPSGEVAGDEQFF	TGTGCCAGCAGCTCTCCCTCGGGGGAGGTAGCGGGAGATGAGCAGTTCTTC
-	-	TRBV3-1	TRBJ1-2	CASSDRSGDGYTF	TGTGCCAGCAGCGACAGGTCCGGGGATGGCTACACCTTC
-	TRBD1	TRBV18	TRBJ2-7	CASSPGDRVYEQYF	TGTGCCAGCTCACCAGGGGACAGGGTTTACGAGCAGTACTTC
-	-	TRBV11-3	TRBJ2-5	CASSLNQRETQYF	TGTGCCAGCAGCTTAAATCAGAGAGAGACCCAGTACTTC
few	TRBD2	TRBV2	TRBJ2-3	CASKEAGVSTDTQYF	TGTGCCAGTAAGGAGGCGGGGGTGAGCACAGATACGCAGTATTTT
-	-	TRBV30	TRBJ2-2	CAWRLGNTGELFF	TGTGCCTGGAGATTGGGGAACACCGGGGAGCTGTTTTTT
few	-	TRBV4-2	TRBJ2-1	CASSQVGRHNEQFF	TGTGCCAGCAGCCAAGTGGGGCGCCACAATGAGCAGTTCTTC
many	TRBD2	TRBV2	TRBJ2-1	CASNSGRAESYNEQFF	TGTGCCAGCAATAGCGGGAGGGCCGAGTCCTACAATGAGCAGTTCTTC
many	TRBD2	TRBV9	TRBJ2-1	CASSVASSGYNEQFF	TGTGCCAGCAGCGTAGCGTCTAGCGGGTACAATGAGCAGTTCTTC